Below are 9 T cell receptor beta chains sequenced from a single sample in a study of T cell responses to AZD1222 COVID-19 vaccine. Assay: immunoSEQ multiplex PCR; the TCRdb copy retains only in-frame clones and omits some. The profile shows about 86,000 clones, roughly 80% of them singletons. Sequenced material: peripheral blood, taken on day 0 of AZD1222 vaccination. Every receptor here comes from an adult in good health.

This chain joins TRBV7-8 and TRBJ1-4; D call uncertain. There are 12 residues in the CDR3. CDR1 SGHVS and CDR2 FQNEAQ come from the germline V gene. Trimming cost V 5 bases and J 1 base, with 2 bases left between them. CDR3 loop: CASSRTNEKLFF. In nucleotides, the CDR3 is TGTGCCAGCAGCCGAACTAATGAAAAACTGTTTTTT. Looking up the rest from reference TRBV7-8 and TRBJ1-4 gives the full variable domain: GAGVSQSPRYKVAKRGQDVALRCDPISGHVSLFWYQQALGQGPEFLTYFQNEAQLDKSGLPSDRFFAERPEGSVSTLKIQRTQQEDSAVYLCASSRTNEKLFFGSGTQLSVL.

CDR3 sequence reads: CASGHTALSGNTIYF. The DNA of the CDR3 is TGTGCCAGCGGACACACGGCCCTCTCTGGAAACACCATATATTTT. The chain combines TRBV7-9 with TRBJ1-3; D perhaps matches TRBD1 (5 bases). This CDR3 has 15 residues. Germline V gene data show CDR1 as SEHNR and CDR2 as FQNEAQ (reference sequence). Trimming left V 8 bases short and J 0 bases short, with 14 bases between.

The J gene is TRBJ1-5, the V gene TRBV7-9; TRBD1 aligns across 7 bases. V was clipped by 8 bases and J by 1 base; unmatched bases: 5. The CDR3 length is 14 residues. Per germline, CDR1 SEHNR and CDR2 FQNEAQ (reference sequence). The CDR3 DNA reads TGTGCCAGCGCACAGGGGATAAGCAATCAGCCCCAGCATTTT. Translated, it gives CASAQGISNQPQHF.

The chain employs TRBV19 and TRBJ2-7; TRBD1 or TRBD2 may be the D gene (6 bases each). CDR1 and CDR2 from the germline V gene are LNHDA and SQIVND (reference sequence). The V end was cut by 7 bases, the J end by 5 bases, with 15 bases between. This CDR3 region has 13 residues. CDR3 residues: CASTPRGGNEQYF. The CDR3 bases are TGTGCCAGTACTCCCAGGGGAGGCAACGAGCAGTACTTC.

This chain uses TRBV11-2 with TRBJ2-7; the D is unclear. Germline loops: CDR1 SGHAT, CDR2 FQNNGV. V lost 7 bases and J lost 3, with 13 bases in between. This CDR3 is 13 amino acids long. The CDR3 nucleotides read TGTGCCAGCACTGGGTCAAGCGACTACGAGCAGTACTTC. Its translation: CASTGSSDYEQYF. The full variable domain, in which reference TRBV11-2 and TRBJ2-7 provide the parts outside the CDR3, is EAGVAQSPRYKIIEKRQSVAFWCNPISGHATLYWYQQILGQGPKLLIQFQNNGVVDDSQLPKDRFSAERLKGVDSTLKIQPAKLEDSAVYLCASTGSSDYEQYFGPGTRLTVT.

The chain has TRBV7-2 and TRBJ1-6; tentative D call: TRBD1 (5 bases). The ends were cut back, 0 bases at V and 6 bases at J, with 12 bases in the middle. CDR3 length: 16 amino acids. The germline V gene has CDR1 SGHTA and CDR2 FQGNSA. CDR3 nucleotide sequence: TGTGCCAGCAGCTTAGCGTCGGGCAGGGCTAATTCACCCCTCCACTTT. Translated: CASSLASGRANSPLHF.

The CDR3 here is CASRRDRSSTDTQYF. In DNA form, the CDR3 reads TGTGCCAGCAGACGGGACAGGTCTAGCACAGATACGCAGTATTTT. The chain joins TRBV5-4 to TRBJ2-3, with 8 bases fitting TRBD1. The CDR3 loop spans 15 amino acids. Looked up from germline, CDR1 is SGHNT and CDR2 is YYREEE (reference sequence). Germline trimming cut 5 bases from V and 0 bases from J; bases unmatched to any gene: 5.

The V call is TRBV19, the J call TRBJ1-5, with unresolved D. Germline V gives CDR1 LNHDA, CDR2 SQIVND (reference sequence). V gave up 5 bases and J gave up 0 bases, with 5 bases separating them. CDR3 size: 13 residues. The CDR3 here is CASSQNSNQPQHF. CDR3 coding DNA: TGTGCCAGTAGTCAGAATAGCAATCAGCCCCAGCATTTT.

The chain is built from TRBV5-6 and TRBJ2-5, with TRBD1 identical over 8 bases. Per the germline V gene, CDR1 is SGHDT and CDR2 is YYEEEE. J was trimmed by 4 bases and V by 4 bases; bases with no gene match: 6. The CDR3 is 14 amino acids. DNA for the CDR3: TGTGCCAGCAGCACCCAGGGGGCCACAGAGACCCAGTACTTC. Protein: CASSTQGATETQYF.